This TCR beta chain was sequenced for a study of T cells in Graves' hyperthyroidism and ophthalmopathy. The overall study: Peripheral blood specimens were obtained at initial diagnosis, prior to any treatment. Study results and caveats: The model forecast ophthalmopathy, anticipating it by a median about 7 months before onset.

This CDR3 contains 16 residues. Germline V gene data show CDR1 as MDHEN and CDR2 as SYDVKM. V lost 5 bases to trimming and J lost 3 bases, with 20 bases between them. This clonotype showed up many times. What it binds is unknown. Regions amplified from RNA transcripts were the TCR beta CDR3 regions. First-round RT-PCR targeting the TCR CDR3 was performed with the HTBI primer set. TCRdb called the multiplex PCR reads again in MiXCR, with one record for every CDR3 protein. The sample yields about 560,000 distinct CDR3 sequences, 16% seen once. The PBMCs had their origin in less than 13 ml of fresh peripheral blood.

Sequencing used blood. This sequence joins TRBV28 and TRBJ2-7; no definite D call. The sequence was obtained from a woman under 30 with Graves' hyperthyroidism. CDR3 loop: CASSPHLFLISYEQYF. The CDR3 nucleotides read TGTGCCAGCAGTCCCCATCTCTTCCTAATTAGCTACGAGCAGTACTTC. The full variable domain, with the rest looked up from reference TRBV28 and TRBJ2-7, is DVKVTQSSRYLVKRTGEKVFLECVQDMDHENMFWYRQDPGLGLRLIYFSYDVKMKEKGDIPEGYSVSREKKERFSLILESASTNQTSMYLCASSPHLFLISYEQYFGPGTRLTVT.